This T cell receptor (beta chain) derives from a study of blood T cell repertoires in COVID-19 (TCRdb year 2020). Some background on the complete study: Samples covering the acute and convalescent phases of COVID-19 were provided by collaborators in the United States, Italy and Spain. The dataset comprised deeply sampled blood TCRbeta repertoires from subjects exposed to, actively infected with, or recovered from COVID-19. The material from the prospective study consisted of cDNA or gDNA derived from T cells, B-cell-depleted T cells, or PBMCs. Sample metadata almost always included a de-identified subject ID, COVID-19 status, age in years and sex. Where HLA class I and class II types were available, the types were taken from metadata supplied by the sample provider, not from assay-based typing. The samples were drawn from two sources: the first 160 participants of the ongoing ImmuneRACE study, and fewer than 1,500 subjects contributed by 6 global collaborators. A freely available public database, intended as a resource for researchers studying the immune response to SARS-CoV-2, is where the repertoires were released. What the research found in general, with its limitations: The quantity of clinical and demographic metadata differed by source and by participant and was supplied without curation.

Whole blood was collected in K2EDTA tubes by collaborating institutions according to the institutions' own protocols. For TCRbeta analysis, collaborators shipped samples as frozen whole blood, isolated PBMCs, or DNA extracted from either of those sample types. TCRbeta CDR3 regions were amplified from genomic DNA using the immunoSEQ Assay, a bias-controlled multiplex PCR. In the paper's pipeline: The number of nucleated cells in each sample was estimated by amplification of reference gene primers within the assay. Sequence reads were collapsed and filtered to measure the absolute abundance of every unique TCRbeta CDR3 rearrangement. For each sample, productive Simpson clonality was calculated as the square root of Simpson's diversity index over productive rearrangements. TCRdb carries this immuneACCESS record with in-frame sequences only. Its versions omit some clonotypes, under half of them owing to an unresolved V gene in the studies checked, with the rest unexplained. That table is the source of V, J and clone size, and D and trimming were worked out from the DNA. This sample has some 250,000 clones in its table, and around 85% of those were observed once. In total, the top ten clones hold approximately 7.9% of the sample.

This clone was found a few times. It lacks a known antigen. Within one base of it there is no much larger clone, and no base qualities were kept. Based on the germline V gene, the CDR1 and CDR2 sequences are SGHAT and FQNNGV. The CDR3, from cysteine to phenylalanine, totals 13 residues. Of the read, only the CDR3 DNA is kept; its 39 bases are in frame from base 1. V is pruned by 0 bases and J by 8 bases, leaving 3 bases of the junction without a gene match. The sequence was collected from a woman of 80 years or more with acute or convalescent COVID-19. The sample comprised peripheral blood. In this chain, TRBV11-2 is recombined with TRBJ1-1, with 7 central nucleotides matching TRBD1. The nucleotides are TGTGCCAGCAGCTTAGATCGACAGGGAGAAGCTTTCTTT. Its protein is CASSLDRQGEAFF. The entire variable domain, with the stretches around the CDR3 drawn from the reference TRBV11-2 and TRBJ1-1 proteins, is EAGVAQSPRYKIIEKRQSVAFWCNPISGHATLYWYQQILGQGPKLLIQFQNNGVVDDSQLPKDRFSAERLKGVDSTLKIQPAKLEDSAVYLCASSLDRQGEAFFGQGTRLTVV.